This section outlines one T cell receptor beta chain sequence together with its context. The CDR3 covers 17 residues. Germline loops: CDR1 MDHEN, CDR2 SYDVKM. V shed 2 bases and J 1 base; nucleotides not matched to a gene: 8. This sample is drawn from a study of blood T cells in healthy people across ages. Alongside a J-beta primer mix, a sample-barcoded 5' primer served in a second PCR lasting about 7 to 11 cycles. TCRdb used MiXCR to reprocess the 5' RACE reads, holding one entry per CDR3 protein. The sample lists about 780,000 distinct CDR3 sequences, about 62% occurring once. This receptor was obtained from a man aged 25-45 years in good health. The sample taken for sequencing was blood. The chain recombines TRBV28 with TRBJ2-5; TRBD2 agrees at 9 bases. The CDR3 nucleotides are TGTGCCAGCAGTTTAAGTAGCGGGGGAGCAATCCAAGAGACCCAGTACTTC. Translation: CASSLSSGGAIQETQYF. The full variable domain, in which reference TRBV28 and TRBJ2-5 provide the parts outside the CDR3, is DVKVTQSSRYLVKRTGEKVFLECVQDMDHENMFWYRQDPGLGLRLIYFSYDVKMKEKGDIPEGYSVSREKKERFSLILESASTNQTSMYLCASSLSSGGAIQETQYFGPGTRLLVL.